The 32 T cell receptor beta chains in this list originate from one sample, sequenced in a study of blood T cell repertoires in COVID-19. The assay was immunoSEQ multiplex PCR, and TCRdb's table has in-frame clones only and misses some. The profile shows roughly 120,000 clones, about 80% of them singletons. Sequenced material: peripheral blood. The origin of the receptors is a woman aged 60-75 years with acute or convalescent COVID-19.

The chain combines TRBV5-1 with TRBJ1-4; 11 bases are shared with TRBD1. Germline values: CDR1 SGHRS, CDR2 YFSETQ. After removal of 0 bases from V and 3 bases from J, the junction contained 4 bases not matched to a gene. The CDR3 spans 17 residues. CDR3 loop: CASSLAGTGGANEKLFF. CDR3 in DNA: TGCGCCAGCAGCTTGGCCGGGACAGGGGGAGCTAATGAAAAACTGTTTTTT. The variable domain in full, with the rest retrieved from reference TRBV5-1 and TRBJ1-4, is KAGVTQTPRYLIKTRGQQVTLSCSPISGHRSVSWYQQTPGQGLQFLFEYFSETQRNKGNFPGRFSGRQFSNSRSEMNVSTLELGDSALYLCASSLAGTGGANEKLFFGSGTQLSVL.

This chain uses TRBV2 with TRBJ1-5, with 11 bases identical to TRBD1. The germline V gene has CDR1 SNHLY and CDR2 FYNNEI. The CDR3 extends over 16 amino acids. V lost 5 bases, J lost 4 bases, and 7 bases stayed unmatched. CDR3 loop: CASSSSDRGPNQPQHF. The CDR3 DNA reads TGTGCCAGCAGTTCCTCGGACAGGGGGCCTAATCAGCCCCAGCATTTT.

This chain connects TRBV4-1 to TRBJ1-5; D unclear. The CDR3 is 15 amino acids. Germline V lookup: CDR1 MGHRA, CDR2 YSYEKL. The V gene lost 4 bases and the J gene lost 3 bases, with 13 bases spanning the gap. The CDR3 DNA reads TGCGCCAGCAGCCGGTATGGAGAAAACAATCAGCCCCAGCATTTT. Translation gives CASSRYGENNQPQHF.

The gene calls are TRBV5-6 and TRBJ2-7; 14 bases align to TRBD2. The germline CDR1 and CDR2 sequences are SGHDT and YYEEEE. The CDR3 spans 16 residues. Unmatched junction bases numbered 2, after V lost 0 bases and J lost 3 bases. The CDR3 sequence is CASSLGTSGGSYEQYF. In DNA form, the CDR3 reads TGTGCCAGCAGCTTGGGGACTAGCGGGGGGAGCTACGAGCAGTACTTC.

The V gene is TRBV7-8, the J gene TRBJ1-3, with a weak D call TRBD1 (5 bases). The V and J ends lost 1 base and 1 base respectively, with 8 bases between them. The CDR3 runs to 15 residues. Germline values: CDR1 SGHVS, CDR2 FQNEAQ. CDR3 bases: TGTGCCAGCAGCTTAGGGGCAGGGTCTGGAAACACCATATATTTT. Protein sequence: CASSLGAGSGNTIYF.

The DNA of the CDR3 is TGCGCCGGCTCACCGACAGGTAGGAGTGCAACTAATGAAAAACTGTTTTTT. Residues: CAGSPTGRSATNEKLFF. The rearrangement uses TRBV5-1 and TRBJ1-4; TRBD1 might be the D (6 bases). The germline CDR1 and CDR2 sequences are SGHRS and YFSETQ. The germline V and J ends were trimmed by 10 bases and 0 bases, with 22 bases remaining between them. This CDR3 has 17 residues.

This chain uses TRBV3-1 (or the pseudogene TRBV3-2) with TRBJ1-2, with 11 bases identical to TRBD1. There are 15 residues in the CDR3. Germline V lookup: CDR1 LGHDT, CDR2 YNNKEL (reference sequence). Germline trimming cut 0 bases from V and 7 bases from J; bases unmatched to any gene: 4. The CDR3 sequence: CASSQDGTGGVGYTF. CDR3 sequence (DNA): TGTGCCAGCAGCCAAGACGGGACAGGGGGGGTTGGCTACACCTTC.

The rearrangement links TRBV5-1 to TRBJ2-7; D perhaps matches TRBD1 (6 bases). The CDR3 length is 14 residues. The V and J ends lost 4 bases and 4 bases respectively, with 15 bases between them. Germline V gives CDR1 SGHRS, CDR2 YFSETQ. The CDR3 reads CASSAPEGGYEQYF. CDR3 DNA sequence: TGCGCCAGCAGCGCCCCGGAAGGGGGATACGAGCAGTACTTC.

The chain is built from TRBV28 and TRBJ1-6; 10 positions match TRBD1. The germline CDR1 and CDR2 sequences are MDHEN and SYDVKM. The CDR3 spans 16 residues. The trim removed 4 bases at V and 8 bases at J, leaving 8 bases unmatched. The CDR3 spells CASSSITGTGDSPLHF. The CDR3 DNA is TGTGCCAGCAGTTCGATTACCGGGACAGGGGATTCACCCCTCCACTTT.

This clone has just a few counts. The gene calls are TRBV7-9 and TRBJ1-2, with D unresolved. The germline V gene has CDR1 SEHNR and CDR2 FQNEAQ (reference sequence). V lost 5 bases, J lost 8 bases, and 18 bases lay in between. This CDR3 has 14 residues. The CDR3 loop reads CASSADTHAGGYTF. The CDR3 DNA follows: TGTGCCAGCAGCGCAGACACTCACGCGGGGGGCTACACCTTC.

V and J are TRBV10-3 and TRBJ1-2, with 8 positions matching TRBD1. Looked up from germline, CDR1 is ENHRY and CDR2 is SYGVKD. V lost 8 bases and J lost 2; bases outside the gene matches: 7. CDR3 length: 14 residues. CDR3 protein: CAIGPGGANYGYTF. The CDR3 DNA follows: TGTGCCATCGGGCCAGGGGGCGCGAACTATGGCTACACCTTC.

The sample holds many counts of this clone. V is TRBV5-1 and J is TRBJ2-3; D gene ambiguous. CDR3 length: 14 amino acids. Per the germline V gene, CDR1 is SGHRS and CDR2 is YFSETQ. Between the trimmed V and J ends, which lost 0 bases and 4 bases, there was a span of 9 bases. CDR3 nucleotides: TGCGCCAGCAGCTTGGAACTTTCCTCAGATACGCAGTATTTT. It is translated as CASSLELSSDTQYF. Supplemented by reference TRBV5-1 and TRBJ2-3, the full variable domain reads KAGVTQTPRYLIKTRGQQVTLSCSPISGHRSVSWYQQTPGQGLQFLFEYFSETQRNKGNFPGRFSGRQFSNSRSEMNVSTLELGDSALYLCASSLELSSDTQYFGPGTRLTVL.

V is TRBV3-1 (or the pseudogene TRBV3-2) and J is TRBJ2-3; possibly TRBD1 for D (6 bases). The CDR3 runs to 13 residues. Looked up from germline, CDR1 is LGHDT and CDR2 is YNNKEL (reference sequence). Between the trimmed V and J ends, which lost 4 bases and 5 bases, there was a span of 10 bases. The CDR3 sequence is CASSRGPVDTQYF. DNA of the CDR3: TGTGCCAGCAGCCGGGGGCCTGTAGATACGCAGTATTTT.

This sequence joins TRBV19 and TRBJ2-5; the match to TRBD2 covers 9 bases. The V segment lost 5 bases and the J segment 2 bases; nucleotides outside the gene matches: 9. Germline V gives CDR1 LNHDA, CDR2 SQIVND (reference sequence). This CDR3 comprises 16 residues. The CDR3 DNA reads as TGTGCCAGTAGTCCGGGACTAGCCGGATATCAAGAGACCCAGTACTTC. This sequence encodes CASSPGLAGYQETQYF.

The chain links TRBV5-4 to TRBJ1-2; 7 bases fit TRBD1. The CDR3 runs 13 residues. After removal of 4 bases from V and 2 bases from J, the junction contained 2 bases not matched to a gene. Germline-derived CDR1 and CDR2 are SGHNT and YYREEE (reference sequence). CDR3 loop: CASSPDRNYGYTF. In DNA form, the CDR3 reads TGTGCCAGCAGCCCGGACAGGAACTATGGCTACACCTTC. Full variable domain (missing parts from reference TRBV5-4 and TRBJ1-2): ETGVTQSPTHLIKTRGQQVTLRCSSQSGHNTVSWYQQALGQGPQFIFQYYREEENGRGNFPPRFSGLQFPNYSSELNVNALELDDSALYLCASSPDRNYGYTFGSGTRLTVV.

The chain couples TRBV5-1 to TRBJ1-5; D possibly corresponds to TRBD1 (5 bases). V lost 2 bases, J lost 4 bases, and 10 bases lay in between. The CDR3 totals 14 residues. CDR1 is SGHRS, CDR2 YFSETQ, per germline. CDR3 protein: CASSLRAGNQPQHF. DNA for the CDR3: TGCGCCAGCAGCTTAAGGGCAGGGAATCAGCCCCAGCATTTT.

CDR3 DNA: TGTGCCAGCAGCTTAGTCCTGCAGGATCCAAGCACAGATACGCAGTATTTT. Translation: CASSLVLQDPSTDTQYF. The chain links TRBV11-2 to TRBJ2-3; D is unclear. Germline CDR1 and CDR2: SGHAT and FQNNGV. V dropped 1 base and J dropped 0 bases, with 14 bases sitting between them. The CDR3 runs to 17 residues.

The V and J genes are TRBV6-6 and TRBJ2-5; D is perhaps TRBD2 (5 bases). CDR3 length: 13 residues. V lost 2 bases to trimming and J lost 2 bases, with 6 bases between them. Germline values: CDR1 MNHNY, CDR2 SVGAGI (reference sequence). The CDR3: CASSYRGQETQYF. The CDR3 DNA reads as TGTGCCAGCAGTTACCGGGGACAAGAGACCCAGTACTTC.

V is TRBV6-5 and J is TRBJ2-1; D unclear. The CDR3 is 15 amino acids. Trimming took 4 bases from V and 0 from J, leaving 10 bases between them. The germline gives CDR1 MNHEY, CDR2 SVGAGI. CDR3: CASSFLVSSYNEQFF. CDR3 nucleotide sequence: TGTGCCAGCAGTTTCCTAGTGAGCTCCTACAATGAGCAGTTCTTC.

This chain connects TRBV18 to TRBJ2-5; D is possibly TRBD1 (5 bases). The CDR3 runs to 15 residues. In germline, CDR1 is KGHSH, CDR2 LQKENI. V lost 6 bases and J lost 3, with 17 bases in between. The DNA for the CDR3 is TGTGCCAGCTCTCTCAAGGGGCACCCGAAAGAGACCCAGTACTTC. Protein sequence: CASSLKGHPKETQYF.

The V gene is TRBV19, the J gene TRBJ2-3; tentative D call: TRBD1 (6 bases). Germline CDR1 reads LNHDA; CDR2 reads SQIVND (reference sequence). The V end was cut by 5 bases, the J end by 6 bases, with 18 bases between. This CDR3 comprises 15 residues. CDR3 amino acids: CASSLTGPGRDTQYF. Here the CDR3 DNA reads TGTGCCAGTAGTCTTACAGGGCCTGGTCGGGATACGCAGTATTTT.

The chain uses TRBV2 and TRBJ1-2; 7 bases align to TRBD1. The CDR3 is 14 residues long. V lost 7 bases, J lost 1 base, and 6 bases stayed unmatched. Germline CDR1 and CDR2: SNHLY and FYNNEI. The CDR3 is CASKGTAINYGYTF. The CDR3 region has the DNA TGTGCCAGCAAGGGGACAGCGATTAACTATGGCTACACCTTC.

The CDR3 coding sequence is TGTGCCAGCAGCTTAGACTCGATCGAGCAGTACTTC. Amino acid sequence: CASSLDSIEQYF. The chain employs TRBV7-9 and TRBJ2-7; D is ambiguous. This CDR3 is 12 amino acids long. Looked up from germline, CDR1 is SEHNR and CDR2 is FQNEAQ (reference sequence). Trimming pared 1 base from V and 6 bases from J, leaving 7 bases between.

This rearrangement joins TRBV27 to TRBJ1-6, with TRBD1 as a possible D gene (6 bases). The CDR3 has 17 amino acids. Germline assignment: CDR1 MNHEY and CDR2 SMNVEV (reference sequence). Trimming left V 3 bases short and J 3 bases short, with 15 bases between. The CDR3 here is CASSFRDTFLYNSPLHF. The CDR3 coding sequence is TGTGCCAGCAGTTTTAGGGACACATTCCTCTATAATTCACCCCTCCACTTT.

The chain is built from TRBV18 and TRBJ2-3; the D gene is possibly TRBD2 (6 bases). This CDR3 has 17 residues. Germline CDR1 KGHSH, CDR2 LQKENI. The V and J ends lost 2 bases and 2 bases respectively, with 17 bases between them. CDR3 in DNA: TGTGCCAGCTCACCAGCGGGGACGGCCATTGTCACAGATACGCAGTATTTT. Its translation: CASSPAGTAIVTDTQYF.

The chain combines TRBV10-1 with TRBJ2-7; TRBD1 agrees at 9 bases. This CDR3 comprises 13 residues. Losses at the gene ends were 5 bases for V and 4 bases for J; bases not matched to a gene: 3. Germline CDR1 and CDR2: WNHNN and SYGVQD (reference sequence). The CDR3 protein is CASSPGTGYEQYF. The CDR3 bases are TGCGCCAGCAGTCCCGGGACAGGGTACGAGCAGTACTTC.

The chain is built from TRBV30 and TRBJ1-2; a possible D gene is TRBD1 (5 bases). The CDR3 covers 14 residues. In germline, CDR1 is GTSNPN, CDR2 SVGIG (reference sequence). Between the trimmed V and J ends, which lost 3 bases and 6 bases, there was a span of 17 bases. CDR3: CAWSRSGGIHGYTF. CDR3 nucleotide sequence: TGTGCCTGGAGCAGGTCCGGGGGGATACATGGCTACACCTTC. Looking up the rest from reference TRBV30 and TRBJ1-2 gives the full variable domain: SQTIHQWPATLVQPVGSPLSLECTVEGTSNPNLYWYRQAAGRGLQLLFYSVGIGQISSEVPQNLSASRPQDRQFILSSKKLLLSDSGFYLCAWSRSGGIHGYTFGSGTRLTVV.

The J gene is TRBJ1-1, the V gene TRBV2, with D possibly matching TRBD1 (6 bases). There are 13 residues in the CDR3. V was trimmed by 8 bases and J by 5 bases, leaving 15 bases between them. Looked up from germline, CDR1 is SNHLY and CDR2 is FYNNEI. In DNA form, the CDR3 reads TGTGCCAGCGAGGGGGGGGGCCAGACTGAAGCTTTCTTT. As protein: CASEGGGQTEAFF.

The CDR3 DNA sequence: TGTGCCAGCAGCTTAGTGGGGGGTTCCTATAATTCACCCCTCCACTTT. Its translation is CASSLVGGSYNSPLHF. The chain employs TRBV7-3 and TRBJ1-6, with D possibly being TRBD1 (5 bases). There are 16 residues in the CDR3. The germline CDR1 and CDR2 sequences are SGHTA and FQGTGA. V lost 2 bases to trimming and J lost 1 base, with 9 bases between them.

The chain uses TRBV28 and TRBJ1-1; no firm D call. Germline values: CDR1 MDHEN, CDR2 SYDVKM. This CDR3 is 13 amino acids long. Trimming cost V 10 bases and J 1 base, with 13 bases left between them. The CDR3 loop is CATAIQSNTEAFF. The CDR3 nucleotides read TGTGCCACCGCAATCCAGTCGAACACTGAAGCTTTCTTT.

This clone has only one observation. The V and J genes are TRBV19 and TRBJ2-3; TRBD2 might be the D (6 bases). Trimming stripped 6 bases from V and 3 bases from J, with 7 bases between. CDR1 is LNHDA and CDR2 is SQIVND in the germline V gene (reference sequence). The CDR3 totals 12 residues. As DNA, the CDR3 is TGTGCCAGTAGGGGGGGAACAGATACGCAGTATTTT. Protein: CASRGGTDTQYF.

The rearrangement uses TRBV6-5 and TRBJ2-1; TRBD1 matches 7 bases. The CDR3 sequence is 15 residues long. The junction had 9 bases not matched to a gene; V was cut back by 6 bases and J by 4 bases. The germline CDR1 and CDR2 sequences are MNHEY and SVGAGI. The CDR3 loop is CASRTDGTDYNEQFF. The CDR3 DNA reads TGTGCCAGCAGGACAGACGGGACAGATTACAATGAGCAGTTCTTC.